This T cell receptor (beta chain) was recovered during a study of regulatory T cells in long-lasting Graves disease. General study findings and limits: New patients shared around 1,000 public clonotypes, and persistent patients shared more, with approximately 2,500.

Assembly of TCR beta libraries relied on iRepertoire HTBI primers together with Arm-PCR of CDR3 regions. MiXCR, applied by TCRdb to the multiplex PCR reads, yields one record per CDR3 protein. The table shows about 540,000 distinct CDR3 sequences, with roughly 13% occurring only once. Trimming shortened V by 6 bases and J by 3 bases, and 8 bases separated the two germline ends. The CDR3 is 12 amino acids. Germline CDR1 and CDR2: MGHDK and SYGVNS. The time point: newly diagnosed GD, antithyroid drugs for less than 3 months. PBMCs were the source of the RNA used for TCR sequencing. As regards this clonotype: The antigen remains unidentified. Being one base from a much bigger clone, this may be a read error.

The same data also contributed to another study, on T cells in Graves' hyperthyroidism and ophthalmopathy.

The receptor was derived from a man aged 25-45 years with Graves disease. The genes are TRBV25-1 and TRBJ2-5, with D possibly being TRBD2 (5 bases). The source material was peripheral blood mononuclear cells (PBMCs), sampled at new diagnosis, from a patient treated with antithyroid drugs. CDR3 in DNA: TGTGCCAGCAGGGACGGGGAAGAGACCCAGTACTTC. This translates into CASRDGEETQYF. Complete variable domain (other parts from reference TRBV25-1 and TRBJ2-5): EADIYQTPRYLVIGTGKKITLECSQTMGHDKMYWYQQDPGMELHLIHYSYGVNSTEKGDLSSESTVSRIRTEHFPLTLESARPSHTSQYLCASRDGEETQYFGPGTRLLVL.